This TCR beta chain was recorded in a study of shared clonotypes between healthy human individuals. Whole-study findings and limits: Clonotypes that were shared across a few donors made up roughly 5% of naive CD4 clonotypes. A generally larger estimated richness was seen in naive subsets than in memory subsets.

This CDR3 has 15 amino acids. V was pared by 2 bases and J by 1 base, with 10 bases between. Germline V gene sequence: CDR1 MNHEY, CDR2 SMNVEV (reference sequence). In the naive CD8 group, cells lacked CD45RO and were positively selected for CCR7, so terminally differentiated effector memory CD45RA+ cells were left out. This table comes from immunoSEQ multiplex PCR, and its TCRdb copy is limited to in-frame clones, with some not included. The data show about 2.1 million clones, with just under 95% seen just once and roughly 1.7% held by the top ten. On this clone: Antigen specificity is unknown.

This sequence was found in a man younger than 35 in good health. Some clones in this sample may be carry-over from other donors' samples. The chain couples TRBV27 to TRBJ2-3; TRBD1 is a possible D gene (5 bases). Material for sequencing was naive CD8+ T cells from PBMCs. The CDR3 DNA follows: TGTGCCAGCAGTTTACCAGACAGCCGCACAGATACGCAGTATTTT. Protein sequence: CASSLPDSRTDTQYF.